This T cell receptor (beta chain) originates from a study of graft-versus-host responses after intestinal transplantation. The study, taken as a whole, reports: The marrow of recipients harbored GvH clones, and ileum or blood showed some of them first.

Concerning this clone: Its antigen is unknown.

Generated by immunoSEQ multiplex PCR, the TCRdb table keeps only in-frame clones and is missing some. Among about 90,000 clones listed, 82% were seen once. The CDR3 covers 14 residues. The TCR sequence derives from a human donor who received an intestinal transplant. The sample here was unstimulated CD4+ T cells sorted from spleen or lymph node cells, taken before intestinal transplant. V gene TRBV21-1 combines with J gene TRBJ2-5; no check of the table's D call, TRBD2, against the DNA was made. TRBV21-1 is shown as a pseudogene. CDR3 sequence reads: CASSNPGLQRTQYF. The CDR3 DNA sequence: TGTGCCAGCAGCAACCCGGGACTGCAGCGGACCCAGTACTTC.